This TCR beta chain was observed in a study of OX40 agonist ivuxolimab in advanced cancers. Across the study: All patients had ivuxolimab intravenously every 2 weeks at 0.01 to 10 mg/kg.

Germline lookup yields CDR1 MNHNS and CDR2 SASEGT. The length of the CDR3 is 15 residues. V lost 6 bases and J lost 9; bases outside the gene matches: 10. The assay was immunoSEQ multiplex PCR, and TCRdb's table has in-frame clones only and misses some. The table lists roughly 77,000 clones, around 92% of them singletons. This TCR was sampled from an adult with an advanced solid tumor such as melanoma, head and neck, liver or kidney cancer. The sequenced sample was CD4+ or CD8+ T cells sorted from blood, obtained in a trial of the OX40 agonist ivuxolimab. The V gene is TRBV6-1, the J gene TRBJ1-6; TRBD1 matches 8 bases. In DNA, the CDR3 is TGTGCCAGCAGAGAACCAGGGGGCTTGGGTTCACCCCTCCACTTT. Amino acids: CASREPGGLGSPLHF.